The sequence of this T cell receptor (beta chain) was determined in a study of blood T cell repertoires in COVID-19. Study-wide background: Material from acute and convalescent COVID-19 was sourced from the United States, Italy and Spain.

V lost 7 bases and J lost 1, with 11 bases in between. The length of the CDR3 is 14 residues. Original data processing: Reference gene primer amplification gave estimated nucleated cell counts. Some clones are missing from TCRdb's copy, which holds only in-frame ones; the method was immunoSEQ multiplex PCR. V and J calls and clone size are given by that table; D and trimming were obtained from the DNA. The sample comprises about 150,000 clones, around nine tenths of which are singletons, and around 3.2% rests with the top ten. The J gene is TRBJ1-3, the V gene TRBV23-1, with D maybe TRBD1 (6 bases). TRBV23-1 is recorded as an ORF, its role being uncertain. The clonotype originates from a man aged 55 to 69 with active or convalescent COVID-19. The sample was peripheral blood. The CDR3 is CASTPDRSGNTIYF. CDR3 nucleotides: TGCGCCAGCACCCCCGACAGGTCTGGAAACACCATATATTTT.